This TCR beta chain was captured in a study of cytomegalovirus exposure and HLA in healthy donors. The J segment lost 11 bases and the V segment lost 3 bases, leaving 14 bases of the junction unmatched. CDR3 length: 16 residues. Per germline, CDR1 SGHRS and CDR2 YFSETQ. PCR employed 60 Vbeta and 13 Jbeta primers. The protocol was immunoSEQ multiplex PCR, while the TCRdb copy is restricted to in-frame clones and leaves out a portion. This table holds 84,000 or so clones, roughly four fifths found once. In the case of this clone: What it binds is unknown.

Findings and caveats of the study: Equally common other TCR beta chains were less clonally expanded than HLA-associated ones, a later analysis found.

The chain is built from TRBV5-1 and TRBJ2-5; 12 bases map to TRBD2. Source material: PBMCs. The sequence was obtained from a man aged 25-45 years in good health and CMV-seronegative. CDR3 sequence (DNA): TGCGCCAGCAGCTGGGCTAGCGGGAGGGCATCGAGTGAGCAGTACTTC. This encodes CASSWASGRASSEQYF.